The 8 T cell receptor beta chains below all came from one sample that was sequenced in a study of T cells after yellow fever vaccination. From the 5' RACE reads, TCRdb called clonotypes with MiXCR, one entry per CDR3 protein. The sample records 200,000 to 300,000 distinct CDR3 sequences, more than 6.5% being singletons. The specimen was CD4+ T cells sorted from PBMCs, collected on the day of the yellow fever booster vaccination. Receptors originate from a man aged 30 to 45 who received the YFV17D yellow fever vaccine.

V is TRBV15 and J is TRBJ2-6; 8 bases fit TRBD2. CDR1 LNHNV and CDR2 YYDKDF come from the germline V gene (reference sequence). The CDR3 contains 19 residues. The trim removed 0 bases at V and 0 bases at J, leaving 7 bases unmatched. CDR3 protein: CATSRDFPGLGSGANVLTF. The CDR3 DNA sequence: TGTGCCACCAGCAGAGATTTCCCGGGACTAGGCTCTGGGGCCAACGTCCTGACTTTC.

The table lists this clonotype with many counts. The chain carries TRBV7-2 and TRBJ2-3, with a tentative D call TRBD2 (5 bases). Trimming took off 2 bases at V and 1 base at J, with 10 bases between the two ends. This CDR3 region has 15 residues. CDR1 and CDR2 (germline): SGHTA, FQGNSA. The CDR3 spells CASSLTAAGTDTQYF. CDR3 bases: TGTGCCAGCAGCTTAACAGCGGCGGGCACAGATACGCAGTATTTT.

This clonotype was recorded at least ten times. This chain's CDR3 is CSPGSLQWEQFF. In DNA, the CDR3 is TGCAGTCCAGGTAGTCTACAATGGGAGCAGTTCTTC. The chain recombines TRBV20-1 with TRBJ2-1; unclear D gene. The germline CDR1 and CDR2 sequences are DFQATT and SNEGSKA (reference sequence). The CDR3 is 12 residues long. V was pared by 8 bases and J by 10 bases, with 18 bases between.

The chain links TRBV6-1 to TRBJ1-1; the match to TRBD1 covers 8 bases. CDR3 size: 17 residues. V lost 6 bases to trimming and J lost 3 bases; unmatched junction nucleotides: 15. Germline V gives CDR1 MNHNS, CDR2 SASEGT. The DNA for the CDR3 is TGTGCCAGCAGGACAGGACAGGGACCGTTTTACCACACTGAAGCTTTCTTT. This translates into CASRTGQGPFYHTEAFF.

This clonotype has a handful of counts. CDR3 residues: CASSDGQGRVGTDTQYF. The CDR3 DNA follows: TGTGCCAGCAGCGACGGACAAGGGCGCGTTGGTACAGATACGCAGTATTTT. This rearrangement joins TRBV9 to TRBJ2-3; possible D gene TRBD1, 5 bases. The CDR3 is 17 residues long. The V end was cut by 3 bases, the J end by 3 bases, with 20 bases between. Germline CDR1 SGDLS, CDR2 YYNGEE.

The V and J genes are TRBV29-1 and TRBJ1-1, with unresolved D. V shed 6 bases and J shed 5 bases, with 10 bases lying between them. The germline CDR1 and CDR2 sequences are SQVTM and ANQGSEA. The CDR3 runs to 11 residues. This CDR3 reads CSVTERTEAFF. The CDR3 DNA reads as TGCAGCGTAACAGAGAGGACTGAAGCTTTCTTT.

This chain uses TRBV10-3 with TRBJ2-5; possibly TRBD2 for D (6 bases). The germline V and J ends were trimmed by 7 bases and 5 bases, with 14 bases remaining between them. CDR1 and CDR2 (germline): ENHRY, SYGVKD. The CDR3 contains 13 residues. As DNA, the CDR3 is TGTGCCATCACCTCAGCGGGCGGGGAGACCCAGTACTTC. Translating gives CAITSAGGETQYF.

In its sample, this clonotype was seen many times. The V call is TRBV14, the J call TRBJ2-7, with TRBD2 identical over 14 bases. Losses at the gene ends were 4 bases for V and 7 bases for J; bases not matched to a gene: 9. The CDR3 consists of 16 residues. From germline, CDR1 is SGHDN and CDR2 FVKESK. In DNA, the CDR3 is TGTGCCAGCAGCCGCCTGACTAGCGGGAGGGCCGGGGAGCAGTACTTC. As protein: CASSRLTSGRAGEQYF.